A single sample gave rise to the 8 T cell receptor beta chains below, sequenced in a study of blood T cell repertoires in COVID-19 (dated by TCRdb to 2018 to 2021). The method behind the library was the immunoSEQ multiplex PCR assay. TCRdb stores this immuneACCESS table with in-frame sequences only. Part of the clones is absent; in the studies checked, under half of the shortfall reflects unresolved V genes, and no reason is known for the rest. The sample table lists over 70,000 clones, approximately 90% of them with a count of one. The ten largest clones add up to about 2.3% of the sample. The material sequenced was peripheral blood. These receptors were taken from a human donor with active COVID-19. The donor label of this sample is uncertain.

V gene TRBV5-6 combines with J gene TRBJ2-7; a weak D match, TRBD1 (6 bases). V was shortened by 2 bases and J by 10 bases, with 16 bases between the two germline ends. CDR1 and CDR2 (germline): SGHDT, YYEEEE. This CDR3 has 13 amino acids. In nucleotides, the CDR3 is TGTGCCAGCAGCTTTGGGCAGGGGCCCATCCAGTACTTC. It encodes CASSFGQGPIQYF.

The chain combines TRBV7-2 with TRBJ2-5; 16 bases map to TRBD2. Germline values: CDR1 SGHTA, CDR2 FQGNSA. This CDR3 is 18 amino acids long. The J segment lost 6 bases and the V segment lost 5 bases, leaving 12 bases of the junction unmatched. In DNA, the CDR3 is TGTGCCAGCAGCCCCCGAGCCGGGGGACTAGCGGGGGGGAAGACCCAGTACTTC. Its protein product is CASSPRAGGLAGGKTQYF.

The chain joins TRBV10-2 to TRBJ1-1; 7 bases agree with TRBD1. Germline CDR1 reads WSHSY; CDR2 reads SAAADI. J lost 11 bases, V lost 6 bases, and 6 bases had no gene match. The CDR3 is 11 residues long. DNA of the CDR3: TGCGCCAGCAGCCGGACAGGATCGGCTTTCTTT. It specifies CASSRTGSAFF.

The CDR3 reads CASTPDWGLDEQYF. For the CDR3, the DNA is TGTGCCAGCACCCCTGATTGGGGACTCGACGAGCAGTACTTC. The chain employs TRBV2 and TRBJ2-7; the D gene is possibly TRBD2 (6 bases). This CDR3 has 14 amino acids. Germline-derived CDR1 and CDR2 are SNHLY and FYNNEI. V was cut by 7 bases and J by 5 bases, with 18 bases left in between.

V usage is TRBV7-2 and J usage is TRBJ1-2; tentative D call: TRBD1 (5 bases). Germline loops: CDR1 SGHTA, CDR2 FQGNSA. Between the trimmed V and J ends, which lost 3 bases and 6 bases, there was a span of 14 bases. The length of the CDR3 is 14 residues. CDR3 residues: CASSLGEGLNGYTF. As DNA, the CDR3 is TGTGCCAGCAGCTTGGGGGAGGGTTTAAATGGCTACACCTTC.

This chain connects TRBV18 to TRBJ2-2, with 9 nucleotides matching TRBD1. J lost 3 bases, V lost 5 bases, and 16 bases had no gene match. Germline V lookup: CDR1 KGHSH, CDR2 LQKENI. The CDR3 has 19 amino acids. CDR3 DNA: TGTGCCAGCTCAAGGGCGGGACAGGGAGGACCCGTGCACACCGGGGAGCTGTTTTTT. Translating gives CASSRAGQGGPVHTGELFF.

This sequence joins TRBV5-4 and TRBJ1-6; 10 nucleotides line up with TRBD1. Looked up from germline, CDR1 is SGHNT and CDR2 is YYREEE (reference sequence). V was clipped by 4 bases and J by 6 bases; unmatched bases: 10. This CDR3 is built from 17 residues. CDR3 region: CASSRGTGDLGNSPLHF. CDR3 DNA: TGTGCCAGCAGCCGCGGGACAGGGGATTTGGGTAATTCACCCCTCCACTTT.

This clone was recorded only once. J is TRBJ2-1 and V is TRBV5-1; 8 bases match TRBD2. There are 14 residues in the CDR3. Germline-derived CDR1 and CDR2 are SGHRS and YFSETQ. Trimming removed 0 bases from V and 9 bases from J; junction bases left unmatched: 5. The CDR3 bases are TGCGCCAGCAGCTTGGTACCCGCGGGGGGTGAGCAGTTCTTC. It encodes CASSLVPAGGEQFF.